This TCR beta chain originates from a study of identical twins (dated by TCRdb to the mid-2010s). With respect to the entire study: To test whether fetal clonotypes persist, this study deep-sequenced TCR alpha and beta repertoires from monozygotic twins, from unrelated adults of various ages, and from cord blood. To rule out contamination, the twin experiments were replicated at different times with different library preparation protocols. Broad study findings and their caveats: Abundant cord blood beta clonotypes had fewer insertions, young adult naive repertoires showed a similar but weaker trend, and memory repertoires showed no such trend. Compared with coincidental sharing between unrelated individuals, an excess of low generation-probability sequences was observed among out-of-frame TCR alpha sequences shared between twins. Excess twin sharing in beta out-of-frame sequences was weaker because fewer shared sequences lowered the signal-to-noise ratio. Zero-insertion analyses could be partly confounded by invariant T cells such as MAIT and iNKT, although diverse VJ usage argued against such confounding for most clonotypes. Out-of-frame TCR alpha sharing in monozygotic twins was systematically underestimated by recombination models, whereas sharing between unrelated individuals was in agreement with the recombination models. Because the same donors could not be followed over many years, the conclusions depended on cross-sectional statistical analysis.

There are a few counts of this clonotype. This receptor's antigen is unknown. No much larger clone exists at a distance of one base, and base qualities are not known. The germline ends are 13 bases apart after V is trimmed by 1 base and J by 2 bases. CDR1 and CDR2, looked up from the germline V gene (reference sequence), are LNHNV and YYDKDF. Spanning cysteine to phenylalanine, the CDR3 consists of 16 amino acids. Only the CDR3 DNA is retained, 48 bases long and in frame from the first base. Library preparation employed 5' RACE. The sequencer was an Illumina HiSeq 2000. Template switching added a universal primer binding site, and the final cDNA carried a unique molecular identifier that allowed TCR cDNA molecules to be counted accurately. First-strand cDNA for TCR alpha and beta chains was synthesized from specific primers in the conserved constant-segment region. Each cDNA library was double barcoded, with a SMART-Mk sample barcode plus Illumina barcodes, to control for contamination. TruSeq adapter sequences, together with Illumina sample barcodes, were added in two successive PCR steps. The TCR alpha and beta cDNA libraries were sequenced on the Illumina HiSeq platform using custom primers. The original pipeline was this. MiGEC was used to process raw reads and extract unique molecular identifiers, and MiXCR was used to find CDR3 positions. For each individual, recombination models were inferred using an EM algorithm with the repgenHMM and IGoR tools. The analysis of shared clonotypes was done with the tcR package in R, with sharing normalized by the product of cloneset sizes. To study raw recombination without the effects of thymic and clonal selection, out-of-frame nonproductive sequences were analyzed. TCRdb reanalyzed the raw reads on its own, using fastp at Q25 for trimming and MiXCR for clone calling, and kept in-frame beta chains. Rows with one shared CDR3 protein collapse into an entry with the most common genes and DNA. What appears here as the V and J calls and clone size reflects TCRdb's work, not the paper's. This sample has roughly 260,000 distinct CDR3 sequences in its table, and roughly 13% of those were observed once. 8.8% of the sample is taken by the ten largest.

Only healthy Caucasian donors were included. Miltenyi CD45RO+ enrichment and human naive T-cell isolation kits were used to isolate memory (CD45RO+) and naive T cells from PBMC. Recombination linked TRBV15 to TRBJ2-3; the D gene cannot be resolved reliably. The specimen sequenced was memory (CD45RO+) T cells sorted from blood. Interpreted using the paper, the cell subset or site label stands for: CD45RO+ enriched T cells. The sequence was collected from a woman between 18 and 29 years old in good health. For the CDR3, the sequence is CATSRVQRSSTDTQYF. DNA sequence: TGTGCCACCAGCAGAGTGCAGCGCTCCTCCACAGATACGCAGTATTTT.